The rows below give T cell receptor beta chains drawn from one sample of a study of beta chain features in type 1 diabetes. Assay: immunoSEQ multiplex PCR; the TCRdb copy retains only in-frame clones and omits some. The data hold about 140,000 clones, with 6.9% observed a single time. The material sequenced was central memory CD4+ T cells from blood. These receptors all stem from a woman between 25 and 40 years old in good health. CDR3s include the opening cysteine and the closing phenylalanine or tryptophan. A D gene is named only where the DNA matches it firmly. Some rows have no size entry. The others give once, few or many, or a class for an expanded clone.

V gene: TRBV2; D gene: TRBD1; clone size: few; J gene: TRBJ2-5; CDR3 DNA: TGTGCCAGCAGTGAAAAGGAGACAGGGGTAGAGACCCAGTACTTC; CDR3 protein: CASSEKETGVETQYF
V gene: TRBV7-2; D gene: TRBD1; clone size: NA; J gene: TRBJ1-5; CDR3 DNA: TGTGCCAGCAGCGAACGACAGGGGAACAATCAGCCCCAGCATTTT; CDR3 protein: CASSERQGNNQPQHF
V gene: TRBV7-2; D gene: TRBD2; clone size: few; J gene: TRBJ2-1; CDR3 DNA: TGTGCCAGCAGCCAAGCGGGTCTAGCGGGCAACAATGAGCAGTTCTTC; CDR3 protein: CASSQAGLAGNNEQFF
V gene: TRBV6-5; D gene: NA; clone size: NA; J gene: TRBJ2-5; CDR3 DNA: TGTGCCAGCAGTTACTCCCGGGTGGAGACCCAGTACTTC; CDR3 protein: CASSYSRVETQYF
V gene: TRBV28; D gene: TRBD2; clone size: NA; J gene: TRBJ2-3; CDR3 DNA: TGTGCCAGCAGTCCCAACACCGGACTAGCGGACACAGATACGCAGTATTTT; CDR3 protein: CASSPNTGLADTDTQYF
V gene: TRBV4-3; D gene: TRBD2; clone size: few; J gene: TRBJ2-7; CDR3 DNA: TGCGCCAGCAGCCAAGGACTAGCGAGCTCCTACGAGCAGTACTTC; CDR3 protein: CASSQGLASSYEQYF
V gene: TRBV4-1; D gene: TRBD1; clone size: NA; J gene: TRBJ2-7; CDR3 DNA: TGTGCCAGCAGCTCGGCATCGGGACAGGACTACGAGCAGTACTTC; CDR3 protein: CASSSASGQDYEQYF
V gene: TRBV4-2; D gene: NA; clone size: few; J gene: TRBJ1-6; CDR3 DNA: TGTGCCAGCAGCCAATCAGGGGTTAATTCACCCCTCCACTTT; CDR3 protein: CASSQSGVNSPLHF
V gene: TRBV29-1; D gene: NA; clone size: NA; J gene: TRBJ1-1; CDR3 DNA: TGCAGCGTTTCTCAGATGAACACTGAAGCTTTCTTT; CDR3 protein: CSVSQMNTEAFF
V gene: TRBV9; D gene: TRBD2; clone size: few; J gene: TRBJ2-1; CDR3 DNA: TGTGCCAGCAGTTTTAGCGGGGAGTCCTACAATGAGCAGTTCTTC; CDR3 protein: CASSFSGESYNEQFF
V gene: TRBV6-6; D gene: NA; clone size: few; J gene: TRBJ2-7; CDR3 DNA: TGTGCCAGCAGTTATATGGGGTATCAGGCGGGCGAGCAGTACTTC; CDR3 protein: CASSYMGYQAGEQYF
V gene: TRBV5-1; D gene: TRBD2; clone size: NA; J gene: TRBJ2-2; CDR3 DNA: TGCGCCAGCACCCGGGGAGGGGACACCGGGGAGCTGTTTTTT; CDR3 protein: CASTRGGDTGELFF
V gene: TRBV5-1; D gene: TRBD1; clone size: NA; J gene: TRBJ1-2; CDR3 DNA: TGCGCCAGCAGCCCGGCCAGGACAGGCAACTATGGCTACACCTTC; CDR3 protein: CASSPARTGNYGYTF
V gene: TRBV7-3; D gene: TRBD1; clone size: few; J gene: TRBJ1-2; CDR3 DNA: TGTGCCAGCAGCCCGCAGGGGGCCTCTAACTATGGCTACACCTTC; CDR3 protein: CASSPQGASNYGYTF